In this sample, the clone carrying this T cell receptor beta chain turned up many times. Its antigen remains unknown. This sample was taken from a study of T cell repertoires in cytomegalovirus infection. A single record per CDR3 protein comes from TCRdb applying MiXCR to the reads. The sample has 650,000 to 850,000 distinct CDR3 sequences; roughly 29% are singletons. Germline V gene data show CDR1 as SGHVS and CDR2 as FNYEAQ. This CDR3 spans 15 amino acids. Trimming shortened V by 5 bases and J by 5 bases, and 17 bases separated the two germline ends. The sequencing here drew on cultured CD8+ T cells from PBMCs, taken from culture after CMV antigen stimulation. The chain joins TRBV7-6 to TRBJ2-3; maybe TRBD1 (6 bases). This TCR derives from a human donor in good health (CMV status not recorded). Some clones in this sample may be carry-over from other donors' samples. CDR3 region: CASSPGVVLKDTQYF. The CDR3 DNA is TGTGCCAGCAGCCCAGGGGTAGTGCTCAAAGATACGCAGTATTTT.